The 9 T cell receptor beta chains below come from one sample, sequenced in a study of T cells in localized non-small cell lung cancer. Using immunoSEQ multiplex PCR, the repertoire was profiled, and TCRdb retains in-frame clones only, with some absent. The sample lists around 69,000 clones, 85% to 90% seen once, with roughly 1.8% in the top ten. Sequenced material: peripheral blood, taken before any cancer treatment. These receptors were collected from a woman aged 40 to 75 with stage I lung adenocarcinoma.

The chain carries TRBV6-1 and TRBJ2-7, with D maybe TRBD2 (5 bases). The V end lost 6 bases, the J end lost 7 bases, and 10 bases lay between the germline ends. CDR1 is MNHNS and CDR2 is SASEGT in the germline V gene. This CDR3 is built from 11 residues. The chain's CDR3 is CASRGVREQYF. CDR3 DNA: TGTGCCAGCAGGGGAGTGAGGGAGCAGTACTTC.

The chain combines TRBV2 with TRBJ1-1; 10 bases line up with TRBD1. The CDR3 spans 15 residues. Germline CDR1 and CDR2: SNHLY and FYNNEI. V was pared by 3 bases and J by 8 bases, with 9 bases of the junction left unmatched. Here the CDR3 DNA reads TGTGCCAGCAGTGACTGGGGACAGGGGAGTAAAGAAGCTTTCTTT. Residues: CASSDWGQGSKEAFF.

CDR3 nucleotides: TGTGCCAGCAGTTACTCTGGGGAGACCCAGTACTTC. Protein sequence: CASSYSGETQYF. This chain joins TRBV6-6 and TRBJ2-5, with unresolved D. In germline, CDR1 is MNHNY, CDR2 SVGAGI (reference sequence). Between the trimmed V and J ends, which lost 0 bases and 5 bases, there was a span of 4 bases. The CDR3 runs 12 residues.

The chain is built from TRBV6-5 and TRBJ2-7; D perhaps matches TRBD2 (6 bases). Trimming cost V 6 bases and J 6 bases, with 18 bases left between them. The CDR3 consists of 14 residues. The germline V gene has CDR1 MNHEY and CDR2 SVGAGI. CDR3: CASRLMTGGIEQYF. CDR3 nucleotides: TGTGCCAGCAGGCTTATGACCGGCGGGATCGAGCAGTACTTC.

The chain combines TRBV10-3 with TRBJ1-1; the D gene is possibly TRBD1 (5 bases). CDR3 size: 13 residues. The V and J ends lost 4 bases and 4 bases respectively, with 10 bases between them. CDR1 is ENHRY, CDR2 SYGVKD, per germline. CDR3 in DNA: TGTGCCATCAGTGGGCAGGGAGGCACTGAAGCTTTCTTT. It translates to CAISGQGGTEAFF.

V is TRBV27 and J is TRBJ1-1; 7 bases match TRBD1. CDR1 is MNHEY, CDR2 SMNVEV, per germline (reference sequence). There are 13 residues in the CDR3. After removal of 5 bases from V and 5 bases from J, the junction contained 5 bases not matched to a gene. CDR3 nucleotide sequence: TGTGCCAGCAGTCAACAGGGGCGAACTGAAGCTTTCTTT. Translation: CASSQQGRTEAFF.

This clone has a single count. The gene calls are TRBV16 and TRBJ1-2; TRBD1 agrees at 7 bases. This CDR3 comprises 15 residues. Per the germline V gene, CDR1 is KGHSY and CDR2 is FQNENV. The V and J ends lost 1 base and 4 bases, in that order; junction bases with no gene match: 6. The CDR3 DNA reads TGTGCCAGCAGCCAATTGCAGGGGGGCGGCTATGGCTACACCTTC. It encodes CASSQLQGGGYGYTF.

The chain carries TRBV29-1 and TRBJ2-7; 14 positions match TRBD2. The CDR3 extends over 14 amino acids. Germline V gene data show CDR1 as SQVTM and CDR2 as ANQGSEA. The junction had 9 bases not matched to a gene; V was cut back by 7 bases and J by 7 bases. DNA for the CDR3: TGCAGCGCCTCCGGGACTAGCGGGGGCAGGGAGCAGTACTTC. Translating gives CSASGTSGGREQYF.

This chain joins TRBV18 and TRBJ2-7, with D perhaps assigned TRBD1 or TRBD2 (5 bases each). CDR1 and CDR2 (germline): KGHSH, LQKENI. V gave up 3 bases and J gave up 3 bases, with 15 bases separating them. The CDR3 contains 15 residues. The DNA of the CDR3 is TGTGCCAGCTCACCGGGACCGATCGATTACTACGAGCAGTACTTC. Protein sequence: CASSPGPIDYYEQYF.